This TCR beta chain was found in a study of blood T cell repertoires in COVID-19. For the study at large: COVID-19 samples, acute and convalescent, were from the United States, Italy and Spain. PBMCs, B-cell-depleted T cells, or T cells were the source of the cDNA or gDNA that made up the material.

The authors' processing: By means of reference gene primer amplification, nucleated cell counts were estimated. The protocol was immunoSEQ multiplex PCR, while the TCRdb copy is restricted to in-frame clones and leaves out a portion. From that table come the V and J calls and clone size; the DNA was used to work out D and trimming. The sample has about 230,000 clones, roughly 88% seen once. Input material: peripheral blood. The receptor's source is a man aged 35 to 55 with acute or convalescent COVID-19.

Here the CDR3 DNA reads TGTGCCAGCAGTGAAGGGGTCGGGAGCTCTCCCTACGAGCAGTACTTC. This sequence encodes CASSEGVGSSPYEQYF. The rearrangement joins TRBV6-1 to TRBJ2-7, with D possibly being TRBD2 (6 bases). Trimming took 1 base from V and 2 from J, leaving 15 bases between them. CDR3 length: 16 amino acids. Germline V lookup: CDR1 MNHNS, CDR2 SASEGT.